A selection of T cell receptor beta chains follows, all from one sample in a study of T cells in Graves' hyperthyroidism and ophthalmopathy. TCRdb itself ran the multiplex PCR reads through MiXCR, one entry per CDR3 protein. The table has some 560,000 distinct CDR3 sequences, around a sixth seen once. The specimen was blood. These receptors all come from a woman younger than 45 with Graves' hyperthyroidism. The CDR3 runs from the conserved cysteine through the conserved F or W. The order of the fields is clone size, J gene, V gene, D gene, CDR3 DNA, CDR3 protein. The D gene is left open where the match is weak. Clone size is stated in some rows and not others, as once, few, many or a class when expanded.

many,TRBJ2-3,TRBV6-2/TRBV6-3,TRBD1,TGTGCCAGCAGTTACCTACGGGGACAGGGGGATGATACGCAGTATTTT,CASSYLRGQGDDTQYF
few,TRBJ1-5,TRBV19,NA,TGTGCCAGTAGTTGGGGAAGCAATCAGCCCCAGCATTTT,CASSWGSNQPQHF
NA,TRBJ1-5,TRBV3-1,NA,TGTGCCAGCAGCCAAGAATCGGGGTTGGTGGGGAGTCAGCCCCAGCATTTT,CASSQESGLVGSQPQHF
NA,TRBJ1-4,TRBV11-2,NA,TGTGCCAGCAGCCCAAACCGGGACGGTGGCCGACTGTTTTTT,CASSPNRDGGRLFF
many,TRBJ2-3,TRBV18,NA,TGTGCCAGCTCCCGACTCGACCGCACAGATACGCAGTATTTT,CASSRLDRTDTQYF
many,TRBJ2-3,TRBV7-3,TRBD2,TGTGCCAGCAGCTTAGGACTAGCGGGCCTAAGTACGCAGTATTTT,CASSLGLAGLSTQYF
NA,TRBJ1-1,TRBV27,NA,TGTGCCAGCAGTCCCCCCGGGGCCATCACTGAAGCTTTCTTT,CASSPPGAITEAFF
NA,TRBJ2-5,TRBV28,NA,TGTGCCAGCAGTCGGGACTCCCTAGTCGGGACCCAGTACTTC,CASSRDSLVGTQYF
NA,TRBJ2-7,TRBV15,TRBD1,TGTGCCACCAGCAGAGGACAGGGGGTCGACGAGCAGTACTTC,CATSRGQGVDEQYF
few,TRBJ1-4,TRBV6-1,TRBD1,TGTGCCAGCAGTTCGGGACAGGGTGATAATGAAAAACTGTTTTTT,CASSSGQGDNEKLFF
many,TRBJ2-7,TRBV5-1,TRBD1,TGCGCCAGCAGCGAATCACAGGGGGGACGATTATGGGAGCAGTACTTC,CASSESQGGRLWEQYF
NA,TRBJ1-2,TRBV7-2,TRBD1,TGTGCCAGCAGCTACAAACCGGGACAGATTTATGGCTACACCTTC,CASSYKPGQIYGYTF
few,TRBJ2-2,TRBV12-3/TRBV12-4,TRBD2,TGTGCCAGCAGTTTAGCCGGGACTAGTGGAACCGGGGAGCTGTTTTTT,CASSLAGTSGTGELFF
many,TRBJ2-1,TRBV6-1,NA,TGTGCCAGCAGTGACGACAATGAGCAGTTCTTC,CASSDDNEQFF
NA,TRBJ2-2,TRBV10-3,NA,TGTGCCACCGGGACAAAAACCGGGGAGCTGTTTTTT,CATGTKTGELFF
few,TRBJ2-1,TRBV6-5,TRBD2,TGTGCCAGCAGTTACTTCTATCCTAGCGGGAGCTCCTACAATGAGCAGTTCTTC,CASSYFYPSGSSYNEQFF
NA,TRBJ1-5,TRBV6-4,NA,TGTGCCAGCAGTGCCGGGGAAAATCGGCCCCAGCATTTT,CASSAGENRPQHF
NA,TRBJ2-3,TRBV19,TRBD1,TGTGCCAGTGGGACAGGGGTTCAAGATACGCAGTATTTT,CASGTGVQDTQYF
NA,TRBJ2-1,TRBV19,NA,TGTGCCATCTACGTACGGTACAATGAGCAGTTCTTC,CAIYVRYNEQFF
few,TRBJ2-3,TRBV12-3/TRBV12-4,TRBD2,TGTGCCAGCAGTTTATTTTACGGGAGGGCCTCGGGGGACATAGATACGCAGTATTTT,CASSLFYGRASGDIDTQYF
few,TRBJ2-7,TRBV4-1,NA,TGCGCCAGCAGCCCCCCTTGGGGAAAGTACGAGCAGTACTTC,CASSPPWGKYEQYF
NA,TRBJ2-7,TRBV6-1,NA,TGTGCCAGCAGTACTGACCGAGGCGCGACCTACGAGCAGTACTTC,CASSTDRGATYEQYF
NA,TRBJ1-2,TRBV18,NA,TGTGCCAGCTCACCACCGTCCCTACTTGGGTATGGCTACACCTTC,CASSPPSLLGYGYTF
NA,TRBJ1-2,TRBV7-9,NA,TGTGCCAGCAGCTTAGGAAGCGGTCCTTATGGCTACACCTTC,CASSLGSGPYGYTF
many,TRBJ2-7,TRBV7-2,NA,TGTGCCAGCAGCTTTGAGGGAAGCGGGGAGCAGTACTTC,CASSFEGSGEQYF
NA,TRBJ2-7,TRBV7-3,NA,TGTGCCAGCAGCATCGGAGGGGGTTACGAGCAGTACTTC,CASSIGGGYEQYF
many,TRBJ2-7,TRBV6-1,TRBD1,TGTGCCAGCAGCCCCATGACAGGGGTTCCCTACGAGCAGTACTTC,CASSPMTGVPYEQYF
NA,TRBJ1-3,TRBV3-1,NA,TGTGCCAGCAGCCAAGGATGGGCAGGGACTGGAAACACCATATATTTT,CASSQGWAGTGNTIYF
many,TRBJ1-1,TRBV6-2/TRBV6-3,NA,TGTGCCCCCCGGCGCAGGGATCGGAACACTGAAGCTTTCTTT,CAPRRRDRNTEAFF
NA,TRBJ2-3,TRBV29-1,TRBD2,TGCAGCGTTGATCCGGGGACTAGCGGGATCACAGATACGCAGTATTTT,CSVDPGTSGITDTQYF
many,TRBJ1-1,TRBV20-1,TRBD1,TGCAGTGCCGACCATACAGGGGGCCTGAACACTGAAGCTTTCTTT,CSADHTGGLNTEAFF
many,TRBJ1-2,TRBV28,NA,TGTGCCAGCAGTCCACTTTTGCGGGATGGCTACACCTTC,CASSPLLRDGYTF
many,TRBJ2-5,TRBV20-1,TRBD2,TGCAGTGCTACAACTGCGGGAGAGCAAGAGACCCAGTACTTC,CSATTAGEQETQYF
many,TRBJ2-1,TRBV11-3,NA,TGTGCCAGCAGCCTCCGGGACAAATACAATGAGCAGTTCTTC,CASSLRDKYNEQFF
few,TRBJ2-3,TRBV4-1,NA,TGCGCCAGCAGCCAAAACGGACCCACAGATACGCAGTATTTT,CASSQNGPTDTQYF
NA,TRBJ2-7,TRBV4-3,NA,TGCGCCAGCAGCCAAGATAGGGCGAGATCCTACGACGAGCAGTACTTC,CASSQDRARSYDEQYF
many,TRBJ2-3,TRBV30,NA,TGTGCCTGGAGTGTACTAGATACGCAGTATTTT,CAWSVLDTQYF
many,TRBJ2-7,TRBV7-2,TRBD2,TGTGCCAGCAGCAGGGGACTAGCGGGAGCCCGCGAGCAGTACTTC,CASSRGLAGAREQYF
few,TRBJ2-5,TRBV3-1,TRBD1,TGTGCCAGCAGCCCCGACAGGGGGCTGTTCGGAGAGACCCAGTACTTC,CASSPDRGLFGETQYF
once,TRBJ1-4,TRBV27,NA,TGTGCCAGCAGTTCGGGGGGTGACGGGGAAAAACTGTTTTTT,CASSSGGDGEKLFF
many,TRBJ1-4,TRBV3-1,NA,TGTGCCAGCAGCCTCGGGAGGTTCGATGAAAAACTGTTTTTT,CASSLGRFDEKLFF
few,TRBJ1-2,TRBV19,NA,TGTGCCAGTCCCCCCCGGAGGGTTACCACAGGCTACACCTTC,CASPPRRVTTGYTF
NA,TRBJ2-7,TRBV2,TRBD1,TGTGCCAGCAGCAAAGATGGACAGGGGCTCTCCTACGAGCAGTACTTC,CASSKDGQGLSYEQYF
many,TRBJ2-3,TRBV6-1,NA,TGTGCCAGCAGTCGTGTGGATACGCAGTATTTT,CASSRVDTQYF
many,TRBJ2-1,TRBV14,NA,TGTGCCAGCAGCCAAGCGGGAATTGAGCAGTTCTTC,CASSQAGIEQFF
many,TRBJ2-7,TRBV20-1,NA,TGCAGTGCCCCGGACGCGACGGCGGGAAACTCCTACGAGCAGTACTTC,CSAPDATAGNSYEQYF
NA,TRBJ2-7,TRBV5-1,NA,TGCGCCAGCAGCTTATCGACAGGGGACTACTACGAGCAGTACTTC,CASSLSTGDYYEQYF
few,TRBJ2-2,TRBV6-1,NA,TGTGCCAGCAAATTGACATACGGGGGCACCGGGGAGCTGTTTTTT,CASKLTYGGTGELFF
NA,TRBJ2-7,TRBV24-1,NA,TGTGCCACCAGTGAAGGGGCCGGATACGAGCAGTACTTC,CATSEGAGYEQYF
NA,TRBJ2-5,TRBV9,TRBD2,TGTGCCAGCAGCGTAGCCCGGGAGGCTGTCCAAGAGACCCAGTACTTC,CASSVAREAVQETQYF
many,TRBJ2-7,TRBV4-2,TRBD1,TGTGCCAGCAGCGCTCCCGGGACAGGGAGCGAGCAGTACTTC,CASSAPGTGSEQYF
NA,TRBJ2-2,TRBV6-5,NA,TGTGCCAGCAGTTACTTGTCCGGGGAGCTGTTTTTT,CASSYLSGELFF
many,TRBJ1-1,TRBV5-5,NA,TGTGCCAGCAGCTCCGACCCCCTTGGGAACACTGAAGCTTTCTTT,CASSSDPLGNTEAFF
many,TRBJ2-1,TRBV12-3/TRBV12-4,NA,TGTGCCAGCAGTGGCACCAACATTAGGGACAATGAGCAGTTCTTC,CASSGTNIRDNEQFF